Sequencing of this T cell receptor (beta chain) was carried out in a study of blood T cell repertoires in COVID-19 (dated by TCRdb to the early 2020s). About the investigation overall: Samples covering the acute and convalescent phases of COVID-19 were provided by collaborators in the United States, Italy and Spain. Where available, HLA class I and class II types were taken from metadata supplied by the sample provider and were not determined by assay-based typing. A freely available public database, intended as a resource for researchers studying the immune response to SARS-CoV-2, is where the repertoires were released. Nearly every sample came with metadata listing a de-identified subject ID, COVID-19 status, age in years and sex. The prospective study material was composed of cDNA or gDNA derived from T cells, B-cell-depleted T cells, or PBMCs. The samples were drawn from two sources: the first 160 participants of the ongoing ImmuneRACE study, and 1,000 to 1,500 subjects contributed by 6 global collaborators. Deeply sampled blood TCRbeta repertoires from subjects exposed to, actively infected with, or recovered from COVID-19 were included in the dataset.

This clone was recorded only once. Its antigen is currently not known. Base qualities are not at hand, and no much larger clone is one base apart. CDR1 and CDR2 are read off the germline V gene as MNHEY and SVGAGI. The CDR3 runs 15 amino acids, cysteine and phenylalanine included. Left in the record is the CDR3 DNA by itself, 45 bases read in frame from the first base. V is trimmed back by 5 bases and J by 8 bases, and the junction contains 11 bases that no gene match accounts for. Overall study results and their limits: How much clinical and demographic metadata was included differed by source and by participant, and the metadata was provided uncurated.

Each collaborating institution followed its own protocols to collect whole blood in K2EDTA tubes. For TCRbeta analysis, collaborator samples were shipped as frozen whole blood, as isolated PBMCs, or as DNA extracted from either sample type. TCRbeta CDR3 regions were amplified from genomic DNA using the immunoSEQ Assay, a bias-controlled multiplex PCR. Regarding the original processing steps: The number of nucleated cells in each sample was estimated by amplification of reference gene primers within the assay. Sequence reads were collapsed and filtered to measure the absolute abundance of every unique TCRbeta CDR3 rearrangement. Productive Simpson clonality was computed per sample as the square root of Simpson's diversity index over productive rearrangements. What TCRdb holds here is the immuneACCESS table cut down to in-frame rearrangements. Part of the clones is not present; checked against another copy, under half of the missing clones reflect an unresolved V gene, and the others are unexplained. V and J calls and clone size are copied from that table; D and trimming were computed from the DNA. The sample includes around 79,000 clones, with about nine tenths observed a single time. Of the sample, around 9% is held by the ten largest clones.

This TCR came from a human donor in a cohort sampled during active COVID-19. This sequence uses TRBV6-5 and TRBJ2-1, and 8 bases in between align with TRBD2. The sample was peripheral blood. CDR3 region: CASSPPGLVAHEQFF. Read as DNA, the sequence is TGTGCCAGCAGTCCTCCGGGACTAGTCGCCCATGAGCAGTTCTTC.